These T cell receptor beta chains were read from a single sample in a study of cytomegalovirus exposure and HLA in healthy donors. This table comes from immunoSEQ multiplex PCR, and its TCRdb copy is limited to in-frame clones, with some not included. The sample contains around 140,000 clones, about 83% of which appear only once. The sequencing sample was made of PBMCs. The receptors shown here come from a man aged 35-49 years in good health and CMV-seropositive. Each CDR3 is given with its conserved first and last residue. The D gene is left open where the match is weak. Rows may omit the clone size; those that give it use once, few, many or a size class.

TRBJ2-1 | TRBV28 | NA | TRBD1 | CASSLKPGGPRDEQFF | TGTGCCAGCAGTCTGAAACCAGGGGGTCCGAGGGATGAGCAGTTCTTC
TRBJ2-3 | TRBV27 | NA | TRBD2 | CASSSLWGSGRSYLGDTQYF | TGTGCCAGCAGTTCCCTCTGGGGTAGCGGGAGAAGCTATTTAGGAGATACGCAGTATTTT
TRBJ2-2 | TRBV7-9 | NA | TRBD1 | CASSAKRQGANTGELFF | TGTGCCAGCAGCGCAAAACGACAGGGGGCCAACACCGGGGAGCTGTTTTTT
TRBJ2-7 | TRBV5-6 | NA | TRBD2 | CASSWKTSGESSYEQYF | TGTGCCAGCAGCTGGAAAACTAGCGGTGAAAGCTCCTACGAGCAGTACTTC
TRBJ2-2 | TRBV4-2 | NA | TRBD2 | CASNLGLAGVSGELFF | TGTGCCAGCAACCTAGGACTAGCGGGAGTTTCCGGGGAGCTGTTTTTT
TRBJ1-1 | TRBV29-1 | NA | NA | CSGLQTMNTEAFF | TGCAGCGGCTTACAAACGATGAACACTGAAGCTTTCTTT
TRBJ2-7 | TRBV11-2 | NA | TRBD2 | CASSITSGANLREQYF | TGTGCCAGCAGCATTACGAGCGGGGCTAACCTACGGGAGCAGTACTTC
TRBJ1-6 | TRBV4-3 | NA | NA | CASSQDQGIPLHF | TGCGCCAGCAGTCAAGATCAGGGGATCCCCCTCCACTTT
TRBJ1-6 | TRBV5-1 | NA | TRBD1 | CASSLMGGRGLAPLHF | TGCGCCAGCAGCTTGATGGGGGGAAGGGGGCTCGCACCCCTCCACTTT
TRBJ2-2 | TRBV9 | NA | TRBD2 | CASSPPGLTLNTGELFF | TGTGCCAGCAGCCCCCCGGGACTAACCCTGAACACCGGGGAGCTGTTTTTT
TRBJ2-7 | TRBV7-2 | NA | TRBD1 | CASSTNRDRGSYEQYF | TGTGCCAGCAGCACCAACCGGGACAGGGGATCCTACGAGCAGTACTTC
TRBJ2-1 | TRBV7-9 | NA | NA | CASSPEGDEQFF | TGTGCCAGCAGCCCCGAGGGGGATGAGCAGTTCTTC
TRBJ2-2 | TRBV2 | once | NA | CASGLLANTGELFF | TGTGCAAGCGGACTACTCGCGAACACCGGGGAGCTGTTTTTT
TRBJ1-1 | TRBV2 | NA | TRBD1 | CASSRKGAGTEAFF | TGTGCCAGCAGTCGAAAGGGGGCCGGGACTGAAGCTTTCTTT
TRBJ2-5 | TRBV25-1 | NA | TRBD2 | CASSDSLAGVSETQYF | TGTGCCAGCAGTGACTCTCTAGCGGGAGTTTCAGAGACCCAGTACTTC
TRBJ1-2 | TRBV6-5 | NA | TRBD1 | CASSSTGGAMRGYTF | TGTGCCAGCAGTTCTACAGGGGGCGCCATGAGGGGCTACACCTTC
TRBJ2-3 | TRBV5-8 | NA | TRBD2 | CASSFGTSGTDTQYF | TGTGCCAGCAGCTTTGGGACTAGCGGGACAGATACGCAGTATTTT
TRBJ2-3 | TRBV9 | NA | NA | CASSVLPNTDTQYF | TGTGCCAGCAGCGTATTGCCTAACACAGATACGCAGTATTTT
TRBJ1-5 | TRBV2 | NA | NA | CASSSILANQPQHF | TGTGCCAGCAGTAGTATCTTGGCTAATCAGCCCCAGCATTTT
TRBJ2-7 | TRBV10-3 | NA | NA | CAISEGQNVYEQYF | TGTGCCATCAGTGAGGGACAGAACGTATACGAGCAGTACTTC
TRBJ2-5 | TRBV2 | NA | NA | CASSLELALGETQYF | TGTGCCAGCAGCTTAGAACTAGCCTTGGGGGAGACCCAGTACTTC
TRBJ2-5 | TRBV28 | NA | TRBD2 | CASSSLTGGRGGETQYF | TGTGCCAGCAGTTCTTTAACTGGCGGGAGGGGGGGGGAGACCCAGTACTTC
TRBJ2-1 | TRBV30 | NA | TRBD2 | CALKLAGGGNEQFF | TGTGCCTTGAAACTAGCGGGGGGGGGTAATGAGCAGTTCTTC
TRBJ2-3 | TRBV15 | NA | NA | CATSRDLKEKTDTQYF | TGTGCCACCAGCAGAGATCTTAAGGAGAAGACAGATACGCAGTATTTT
TRBJ1-1 | TRBV14 | NA | TRBD1 | CASSRDRGAEAFF | TGTGCCAGCAGCCGAGACAGGGGAGCTGAAGCTTTCTTT
TRBJ2-7 | TRBV7-9 | NA | TRBD1 | CASSLRQGMGEQYF | TGTGCCAGCAGCTTGAGACAGGGTATGGGCGAGCAGTACTTC